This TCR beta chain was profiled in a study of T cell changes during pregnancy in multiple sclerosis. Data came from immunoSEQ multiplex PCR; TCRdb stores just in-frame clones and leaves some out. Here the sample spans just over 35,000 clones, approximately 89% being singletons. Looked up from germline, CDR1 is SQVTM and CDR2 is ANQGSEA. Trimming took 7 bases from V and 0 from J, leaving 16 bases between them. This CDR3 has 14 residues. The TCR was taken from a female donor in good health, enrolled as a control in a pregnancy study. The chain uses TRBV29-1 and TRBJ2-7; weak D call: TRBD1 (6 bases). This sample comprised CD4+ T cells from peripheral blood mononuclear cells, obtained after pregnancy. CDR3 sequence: CSARRGQNSYEQYF. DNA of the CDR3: TGCAGCGCCCGACGAGGACAGAACTCCTACGAGCAGTACTTC.